Listed here are 32 T cell receptor beta chains from one sample, sequenced in a study of neurological immune-mediated disorders. Each CDR3 protein gets one entry after TCRdb re-called the 5' RACE reads with MiXCR. The data show about 53,000 distinct CDR3 sequences, with roughly 3.5% seen just once and more than 2.5% held by the top ten. Sequencing was carried out using PBMCs. Source of these receptors: a woman aged 25 to 45 with multiple sclerosis.

This clonotype was recorded once. A read error may be the cause here, since a much bigger clone is one base away. The CDR3 sequence: CASPPPGGYEQYF. DNA of the CDR3: TGTGCCAGCCCACCACCGGGAGGCTACGAGCAGTACTTC. V gene TRBV18 combines with J gene TRBJ2-7, with TRBD2 matching over 7 bases. The germline V gene encodes CDR1 KGHSH and CDR2 LQKENI. The CDR3 extends over 13 amino acids.

This clonotype was counted ten times or more. The V and J genes are TRBV7-9 and TRBJ2-1; 7 bases fit TRBD1. With 3 bases clipped from V and 2 bases from J, the junction kept 10 bases outside the gene matches. The CDR3 runs 17 residues. Germline V gene lookup returns CDR1 SEHNR and CDR2 FQNEAQ (reference sequence). CDR3 sequence: CASSFVIRDSPYNEQFF. CDR3 coding DNA: TGTGCCAGCAGCTTTGTGATCCGGGACAGTCCCTACAATGAGCAGTTCTTC.

There are many counts of this clonotype. This chain uses TRBV2 with TRBJ1-6; possible D gene TRBD1, 5 bases. The V gene lost 6 bases and the J gene lost 8 bases, with 14 bases spanning the gap. The CDR3 covers 14 residues. CDR1 and CDR2 from the germline V gene are SNHLY and FYNNEI. The CDR3 spells CASSRTPSHSPLHF. The CDR3 bases are TGTGCCAGCAGCAGGACACCTTCCCATTCACCCCTCCACTTT. Full variable domain (missing parts from reference TRBV2 and TRBJ1-6): EPEVTQTPSHQVTQMGQEVILRCVPISNHLYFYWYRQILGQKVEFLVSFYNNEISEKSEIFDDQFSVERPDGSNFTLKIRSTKLEDSAMYFCASSRTPSHSPLHFGNGTRLTVT.

This clonotype was counted a few times. This chain uses TRBV18 with TRBJ1-1, with TRBD1 matching 7 bases. V lost 0 bases to trimming and J lost 7 bases; unmatched junction nucleotides: 14. CDR3 length: 17 amino acids. CDR1 KGHSH and CDR2 LQKENI come from the germline V gene. The CDR3 bases are TGTGCCAGCTCACCACCTGGGACAGTCGATCGGAGGCTTGAAGCTTTCTTT. This sequence encodes CASSPPGTVDRRLEAFF.

This clonotype was recorded many times. The chain uses TRBV7-9 and TRBJ2-2; weak D call: TRBD2 (5 bases). The germline V and J ends were trimmed by 2 bases and 2 bases, with 9 bases remaining between them. CDR1 SEHNR and CDR2 FQNEAQ come from the germline V gene (reference sequence). CDR3 length: 15 residues. CDR3 sequence reads: CASSLSLGNTGELFF. In DNA, the CDR3 is TGTGCCAGCAGCTTATCACTAGGAAACACCGGGGAGCTGTTTTTT.

This clonotype was picked up many times. The chain joins TRBV4-2 to TRBJ2-1; possibly TRBD2 for D (6 bases). Germline CDR1 LGHNA, CDR2 YNFKEQ. Between the trimmed V and J ends, which lost 0 bases and 7 bases, there was a span of 10 bases. The CDR3 has 14 residues. CDR3 bases: TGTGCCAGCAGCCAAGAGCGTGGGGGGAATGAGCAGTTCTTC. Translation gives CASSQERGGNEQFF.

Ten or more counts support this clonotype. The rearrangement joins TRBV27 to TRBJ1-5, with unresolved D. The CDR3 is 16 residues long. The V end lost 6 bases, the J end lost 10 bases, and 25 bases lay between the germline ends. Germline CDR1 reads MNHEY; CDR2 reads SMNVEV (reference sequence). CDR3 region: CASSPLDPGNLRPQHF. The CDR3, as DNA: TGTGCCAGCAGCCCCCTCGACCCCGGCAACCTTCGACCCCAGCATTTT.

This clonotype was seen ten or more times. The rearrangement uses TRBV7-9 and TRBJ1-1; D not resolved. Per germline, CDR1 SEHNR and CDR2 FQNEAQ (reference sequence). Trimming stripped 5 bases from V and 3 bases from J, with 10 bases between. The CDR3 has 13 amino acids. The CDR3 reads CASSPDTDTEAFF. The CDR3 DNA sequence: TGTGCCAGCAGCCCCGACACCGACACTGAAGCTTTCTTT. The variable domain in full, with the rest retrieved from reference TRBV7-9 and TRBJ1-1, is DTGVSQNPRHKITKRGQNVTFRCDPISEHNRLYWYRQTLGQGPEFLTYFQNEAQLEKSRLLSDRFSAERPKGSFSTLEIQRTEQGDSAMYLCASSPDTDTEAFFGQGTRLTVV.

Remarks on this clonotype: It may be a read error: a sequence one base away is much more abundant. The chain recombines TRBV11-1 with TRBJ2-5; 7 bases fit TRBD1. The CDR3 totals 13 residues. V trimming: 3 bases; J trimming: 5 bases; junction bases outside the gene matches: 3. CDR1 is SGHAT and CDR2 is FQDESV in the germline V gene (reference sequence). The CDR3 region has the DNA TGTGCCAGCAGCTTTCAGGGGGAGGAGACCCAGTACTTC. This codes for CASSFQGEETQYF.

A word on this clonotype: This clone may be a read error of a much larger clone one base away. V and J are TRBV12-3 or TRBV12-4 and TRBJ1-2; D remains ambiguous. The CDR3 is 12 amino acids. With 6 bases removed from V and 5 bases from J, the gap between germline ends came to 10 bases. The CDR3 here is CASSRPRYGYTF. CDR3 coding DNA: TGTGCCAGCAGCCGCCCACGGTATGGCTACACCTTC.

At least ten counts were recorded for this clonotype. The rearrangement uses TRBV5-1 and TRBJ2-1, with 12 bases aligning to TRBD2. This CDR3 is 16 amino acids long. CDR1 and CDR2 (germline): SGHRS, YFSETQ. Germline trimming cut 1 base from V and 4 bases from J; bases unmatched to any gene: 3. The CDR3 reads CASSLPLAGGYNEQFF. In DNA form, the CDR3 reads TGCGCCAGCAGCTTGCCACTAGCGGGAGGATACAATGAGCAGTTCTTC.

This clonotype was detected many times. The chain is built from TRBV5-1 and TRBJ2-7; TRBD2 matches 11 bases. The CDR3 is made up of 15 amino acids. Germline CDR1 reads SGHRS; CDR2 reads YFSETQ. Losses at the gene ends were 2 bases for V and 1 base for J; bases not matched to a gene: 2. CDR3 amino acids: CASSFSSGGSYEQYF. The CDR3, as DNA: TGCGCCAGCAGCTTTTCTAGCGGGGGGTCCTACGAGCAGTACTTC.

This clonotype showed up many times. The CDR3: CSAREISYEQYF. The CDR3 DNA reads as TGCAGTGCTAGGGAAATCTCCTACGAGCAGTACTTC. J is TRBJ2-7 and V is TRBV20-1; D call uncertain. Per germline, CDR1 DFQATT and CDR2 SNEGSKA (reference sequence). V was cut by 3 bases and J by 0 bases, with 6 bases left in between. This CDR3 has 12 residues.

This clonotype occurred many times. This chain joins TRBV28 and TRBJ1-5; D is possibly TRBD1 (5 bases). This CDR3 region has 13 residues. Germline assignment: CDR1 MDHEN and CDR2 SYDVKM. V lost 9 bases and J 2 bases, leaving 11 bases between the germline ends. CDR3 protein: CASRKTGNQPQHF. The DNA for the CDR3 is TGTGCCAGTCGGAAGACAGGCAATCAGCCCCAGCATTTT.

This clonotype was detected ten times or more. The CDR3 reads CATSRGQGGGAKDTQYF. Written as DNA, the CDR3 is TGTGCCACCAGCAGAGGCCAAGGCGGGGGGGCGAAAGATACGCAGTATTTT. V and J are TRBV15 and TRBJ2-3, with 9 positions matching TRBD2. CDR3 length: 17 residues. Germline CDR1 reads LNHNV; CDR2 reads YYDKDF (reference sequence). With V trimmed by 1 base and J by 5 bases, 10 bases remained unmatched.

There are many counts of this clonotype. V gene TRBV27 combines with J gene TRBJ2-7; 10 bases agree with TRBD2. Per germline, CDR1 MNHEY and CDR2 SMNVEV (reference sequence). The CDR3 spans 14 residues. Germline trimming cut 9 bases from V and 1 base from J; bases unmatched to any gene: 6. The CDR3 bases are TGTGCCAGTACCCCTAGCGGGGGTTCCTACGAGCAGTACTTC. Amino acid sequence: CASTPSGGSYEQYF.

This clonotype was recorded at least ten times. The chain couples TRBV12-3 or TRBV12-4 to TRBJ1-6; D is unclear. The V gene lost 4 bases and the J gene lost 9 bases, with 13 bases spanning the gap. There are 14 residues in the CDR3. The CDR3 reads CASSSFTEVSPLHF. The CDR3 DNA reads as TGTGCCAGCAGTTCGTTCACAGAGGTTTCACCCCTCCACTTT.

There are many counts of this clonotype. The chain recombines TRBV24-1 with TRBJ2-2; D not resolved. CDR1 and CDR2 (germline): KGHDR, SFDVKD. This CDR3 contains 13 residues. The germline V and J ends were trimmed by 10 bases and 5 bases, with 13 bases remaining between them. CDR3 amino acids: CATKRSKTGELFF. As DNA, the CDR3 is TGTGCCACTAAGCGATCCAAAACCGGGGAGCTGTTTTTT.

This clonotype was detected many times. The CDR3 DNA sequence: TGCAGTTGGCGGGGGTACTCCTACAATGAGCAGTTCTTC. Amino acids: CSWRGYSYNEQFF. The chain combines TRBV20-1 with TRBJ2-1; 7 nucleotides align to TRBD2. Germline-derived CDR1 and CDR2 are DFQATT and SNEGSKA (reference sequence). Trimming cost V 8 bases and J 0 bases; bases outside gene matches: 4. The CDR3 length is 13 residues.

This rearrangement joins TRBV6-5 to TRBJ2-2; weak D call: TRBD2 (6 bases). In germline, CDR1 is MNHEY, CDR2 SVGAGI. The CDR3 is 13 amino acids. V shed 4 bases and J shed 7 bases, with 10 bases lying between them. Here the CDR3 DNA reads TGTGCCAGCAGTTGGGACTCGAGCGGGGAGCTGTTTTTT. This encodes CASSWDSSGELFF.

This clonotype appeared many times. V gene TRBV20-1 combines with J gene TRBJ2-2; TRBD2 matches at 7 bases. V lost 5 bases to trimming and J lost 1 base; unmatched junction nucleotides: 4. The CDR3 runs 14 residues. CDR1 is DFQATT, CDR2 SNEGSKA, per germline (reference sequence). Written as DNA, the CDR3 is TGCAGTGCTGCCGCGGGGGAGAACACCGGGGAGCTGTTTTTT. It encodes CSAAAGENTGELFF.

In this sample, this clonotype turned up many times. The V call is TRBV27, the J call TRBJ2-7; 11 nucleotides agree with TRBD2. CDR1 is MNHEY and CDR2 is SMNVEV in the germline V gene (reference sequence). The length of the CDR3 is 16 residues. V dropped 4 bases and J dropped 3; count of bases not matched to a gene: 8. The CDR3 nucleotides read TGTGCCAGCAGTTCCGGGACTAGCGGAGCCCTCTACGAGCAGTACTTC. Protein product: CASSSGTSGALYEQYF.

This clonotype was recorded at least ten times. The rearrangement joins TRBV21-1 to TRBJ1-1; the table's D call of TRBD1 was not tested on the DNA. TRBV21-1 has pseudogene status. The CDR3 is 14 residues long. This CDR3 reads CASPPRDPRGGAFF. The DNA of the CDR3 is TGTGCCAGCCCTCCCAGGGACCCGAGAGGTGGGGCTTTCTTT.

This clonotype was seen at least ten times. The chain recombines TRBV7-2 with TRBJ2-3, with 13 bases aligning to TRBD2. V shed 10 bases, J shed 1 base, and the junction held 5 bases outside the gene matches. The CDR3 runs to 15 residues. Germline V CDR1 and CDR2: SGHTA, FQGNSA. The CDR3 DNA is TGTGCCACAACCGGGACTAGCGGGGGCACAGATACGCAGTATTTT. Translation gives CATTGTSGGTDTQYF.

The rearrangement joins TRBV5-1 to TRBJ2-5; D gene unclear. V was cut by 2 bases and J by 3 bases, with 11 bases left in between. In germline, CDR1 is SGHRS, CDR2 YFSETQ. The CDR3 has 14 amino acids. This chain's CDR3 is CASSFMGWEETQYF. The CDR3 DNA reads as TGCGCCAGCAGCTTCATGGGGTGGGAAGAGACCCAGTACTTC.

The sample holds a few counts of this clonotype. This sequence joins TRBV10-2 and TRBJ2-7; 9 nucleotides line up with TRBD2. Looked up from germline, CDR1 is WSHSY and CDR2 is SAAADI. The junction had 5 bases not matched to a gene; V was cut back by 1 base and J by 7 bases. The CDR3 has 14 residues. The CDR3: CASSEWRGGQEQYF. In DNA, the CDR3 is TGCGCCAGCAGTGAGTGGCGGGGGGGCCAGGAGCAGTACTTC.

This clonotype was detected ten times or more. The chain links TRBV21-1 to TRBJ2-3; the table names TRBD1, a call not compared with the DNA. TRBV21-1 is listed as a pseudogene. The CDR3 contains 16 residues. The CDR3 region has the DNA TGTGCCAGCAGCAAAGGGTTCAGGGTCCGCACAGATACGCAGTATTTT. Its translation: CASSKGFRVRTDTQYF.

This clonotype appeared a few times. A read error may produce the germline difference seen at one junction end. The chain carries TRBV6-6 and TRBJ1-5; D possibly corresponds to TRBD1 (5 bases). Per germline, CDR1 MNHNY and CDR2 SVGAGI (reference sequence). The CDR3 contains 13 residues. CDR3 loop: CATAPGRNQPQNF. CDR3 bases: TGTGCCACCGCGCCAGGGAGAAACCAGCCCCAGAATTTT.

This clonotype has a count of ten or more. J is TRBJ2-5 and V is TRBV4-1, with D perhaps TRBD1 or TRBD2 (6 bases each). Trimming took off 1 base at V and 2 bases at J, with 14 bases between the two ends. Germline CDR1 and CDR2: MGHRA and YSYEKL. This CDR3 comprises 16 residues. CDR3 in amino acids: CASSQAPGAKQETQYF. The CDR3 coding sequence is TGCGCCAGCAGCCAAGCCCCGGGGGCAAAACAAGAGACCCAGTACTTC.

In this sample, this clonotype turned up many times. The chain uses TRBV14 and TRBJ2-3; no firm D call. The CDR3 is made up of 14 amino acids. V lost 2 bases and J 2 bases, leaving 8 bases between the germline ends. Germline V gives CDR1 SGHDN, CDR2 FVKESK. The CDR3 protein is CASSQNRYTDTQYF. CDR3 DNA: TGTGCCAGCAGCCAAAATAGGTACACAGATACGCAGTATTTT.

This clonotype was detected ten times or more. The chain is built from TRBV5-1 and TRBJ2-4; 7 bases map to TRBD1. Germline trimming cut 4 bases from V and 3 bases from J; bases unmatched to any gene: 13. Germline loops: CDR1 SGHRS, CDR2 YFSETQ. There are 17 residues in the CDR3. CDR3 loop: CASSRTQGEQGKNIQYF. Written as DNA, the CDR3 is TGCGCCAGCAGCCGGACCCAGGGGGAACAAGGCAAAAACATTCAGTACTTC.

This clonotype was counted many times. This chain connects TRBV5-1 to TRBJ2-2; no firm D call. Germline V lookup: CDR1 SGHRS, CDR2 YFSETQ. The germline V and J ends were trimmed by 5 bases and 1 base, with 9 bases remaining between them. The CDR3 totals 14 residues. This CDR3 is CASSFSGNTGELFF. CDR3 nucleotides: TGCGCCAGCAGTTTTTCGGGGAACACCGGGGAGCTGTTTTTT.